This T cell receptor (beta chain) emerged from a study of CD8 T cells in ankylosing spondylitis. Using its own MiXCR run on the 5' RACE reads, TCRdb lists one record per CDR3 protein. The sample lists 200,000 to 300,000 distinct CDR3 sequences; 10% to 13% were seen once. This clonotype was seen ten or more times. Its antigen remains unidentified. This CDR3 is built from 16 residues. Losses at the gene ends were 0 bases for V and 4 bases for J; bases not matched to a gene: 6. The germline CDR1 and CDR2 sequences are DFQATT and SNEGSKA (reference sequence). Study-level findings and limits: Some motif variants had been reported before (in reactive arthritis synovial fluid and blood). Reported data indicate significant enrichment of disease-linked clones within matched ankylosing spondylitis synovial fluid.

The sequence derives from a male donor with ankylosing spondylitis or in good health (not recorded which). The sample consisted of blood, either unsorted or a sorted T cell fraction (not recorded which). The rearrangement links TRBV20-1 to TRBJ2-2; 9 positions match TRBD1. CDR3 nucleotide sequence: TGCAGTGCTAGAGATAAGGACAGGGGCTTCACCGGGGAGCTGTTTTTT. It specifies CSARDKDRGFTGELFF.